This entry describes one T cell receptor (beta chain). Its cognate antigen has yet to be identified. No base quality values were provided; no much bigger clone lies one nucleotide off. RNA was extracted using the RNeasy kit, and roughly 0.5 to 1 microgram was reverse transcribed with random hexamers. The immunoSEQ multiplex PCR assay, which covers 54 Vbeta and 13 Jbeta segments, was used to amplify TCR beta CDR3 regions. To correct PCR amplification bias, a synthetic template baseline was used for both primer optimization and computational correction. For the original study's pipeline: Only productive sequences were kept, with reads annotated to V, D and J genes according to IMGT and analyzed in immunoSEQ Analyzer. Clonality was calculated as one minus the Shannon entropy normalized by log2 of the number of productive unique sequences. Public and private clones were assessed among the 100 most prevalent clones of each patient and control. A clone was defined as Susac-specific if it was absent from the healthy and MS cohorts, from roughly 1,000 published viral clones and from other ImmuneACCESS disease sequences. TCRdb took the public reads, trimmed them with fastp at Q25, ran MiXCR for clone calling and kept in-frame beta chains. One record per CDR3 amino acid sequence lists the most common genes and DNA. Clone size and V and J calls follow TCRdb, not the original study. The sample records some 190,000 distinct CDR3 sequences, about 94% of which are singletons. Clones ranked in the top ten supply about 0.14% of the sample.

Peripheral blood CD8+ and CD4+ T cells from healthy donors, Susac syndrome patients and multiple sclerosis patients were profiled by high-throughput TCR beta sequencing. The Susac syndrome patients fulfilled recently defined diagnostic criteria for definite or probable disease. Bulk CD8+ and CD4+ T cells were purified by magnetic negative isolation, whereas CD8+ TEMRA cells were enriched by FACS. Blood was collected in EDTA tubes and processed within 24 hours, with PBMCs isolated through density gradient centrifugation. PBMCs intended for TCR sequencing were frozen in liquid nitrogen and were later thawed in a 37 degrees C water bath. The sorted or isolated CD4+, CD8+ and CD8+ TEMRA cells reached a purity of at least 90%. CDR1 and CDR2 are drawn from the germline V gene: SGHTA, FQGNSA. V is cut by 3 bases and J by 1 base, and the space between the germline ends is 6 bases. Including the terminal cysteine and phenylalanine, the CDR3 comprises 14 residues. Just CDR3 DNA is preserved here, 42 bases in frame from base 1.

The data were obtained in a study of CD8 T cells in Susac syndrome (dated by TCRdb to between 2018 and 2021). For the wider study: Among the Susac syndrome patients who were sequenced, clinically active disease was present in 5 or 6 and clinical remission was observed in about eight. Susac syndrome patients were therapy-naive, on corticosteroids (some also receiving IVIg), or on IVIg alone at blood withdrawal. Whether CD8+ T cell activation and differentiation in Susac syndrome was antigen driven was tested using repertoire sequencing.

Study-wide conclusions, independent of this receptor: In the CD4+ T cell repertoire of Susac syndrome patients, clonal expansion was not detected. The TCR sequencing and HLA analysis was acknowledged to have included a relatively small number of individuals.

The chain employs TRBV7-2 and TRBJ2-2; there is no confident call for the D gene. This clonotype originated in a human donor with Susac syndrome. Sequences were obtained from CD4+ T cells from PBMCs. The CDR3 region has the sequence CASSFSGNTGELFF. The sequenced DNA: TGTGCCAGCAGCTTTTCCGGGAACACCGGGGAGCTGTTTTTT.